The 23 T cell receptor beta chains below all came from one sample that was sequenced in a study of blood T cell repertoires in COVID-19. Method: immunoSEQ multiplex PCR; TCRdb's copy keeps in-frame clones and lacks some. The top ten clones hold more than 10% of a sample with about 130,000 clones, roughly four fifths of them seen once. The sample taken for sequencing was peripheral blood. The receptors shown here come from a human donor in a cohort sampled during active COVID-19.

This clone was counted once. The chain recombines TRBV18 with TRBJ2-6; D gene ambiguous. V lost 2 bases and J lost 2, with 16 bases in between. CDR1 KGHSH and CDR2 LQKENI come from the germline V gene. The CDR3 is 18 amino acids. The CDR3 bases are TGTGCCAGCTCACCATTTGCGGTCGGCGAAGCTGGGGCCAACGTCCTGACTTTC. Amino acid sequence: CASSPFAVGEAGANVLTF.

CDR3 protein: CASSFGQGRAFF. The DNA for the CDR3 is TGTGCCAGCAGCTTCGGACAGGGGAGGGCTTTCTTT. The V call is TRBV7-2, the J call TRBJ1-1, with TRBD1 identical over 9 bases. CDR1 SGHTA and CDR2 FQGNSA come from the germline V gene. The J segment lost 11 bases and the V segment lost 3 bases, leaving 4 bases of the junction unmatched. The CDR3 runs 12 residues.

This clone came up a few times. The CDR3 bases are TGTGCCAGCAGCGCCCAGGGGGCTGGCTACACCTTC. The encoded protein is CASSAQGAGYTF. This chain connects TRBV9 to TRBJ1-2; TRBD1 agrees at 8 bases. Germline trimming cut 3 bases from V and 7 bases from J; bases unmatched to any gene: 2. The CDR3 has 12 residues. Germline V lookup: CDR1 SGDLS, CDR2 YYNGEE.

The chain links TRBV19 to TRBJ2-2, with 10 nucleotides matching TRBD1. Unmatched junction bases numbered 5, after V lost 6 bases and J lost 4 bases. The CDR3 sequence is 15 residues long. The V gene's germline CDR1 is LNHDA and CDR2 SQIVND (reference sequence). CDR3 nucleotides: TGTGCCAGTAGACTGGGACAGGGGAGCACCGGGGAGCTGTTTTTT. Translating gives CASRLGQGSTGELFF.

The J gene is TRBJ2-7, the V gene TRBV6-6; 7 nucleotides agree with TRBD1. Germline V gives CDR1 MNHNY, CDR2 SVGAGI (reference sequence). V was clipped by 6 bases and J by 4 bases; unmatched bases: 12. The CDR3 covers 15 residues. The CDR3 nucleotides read TGTGCCAGCAGGGACGGGACAGTACGTGAATACGAGCAGTACTTC. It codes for CASRDGTVREYEQYF.

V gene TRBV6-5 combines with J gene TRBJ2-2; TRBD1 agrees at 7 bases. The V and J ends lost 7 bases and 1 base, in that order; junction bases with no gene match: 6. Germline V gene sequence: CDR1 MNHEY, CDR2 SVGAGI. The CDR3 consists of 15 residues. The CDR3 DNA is TGTGCCAGCATAATAGACAGGGTGAACACCGGGGAGCTGTTTTTT. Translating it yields CASIIDRVNTGELFF.

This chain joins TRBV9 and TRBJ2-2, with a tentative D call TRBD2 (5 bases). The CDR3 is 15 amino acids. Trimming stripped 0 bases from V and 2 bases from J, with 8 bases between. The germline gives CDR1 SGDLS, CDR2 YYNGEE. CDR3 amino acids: CASSVGLTNTGELFF. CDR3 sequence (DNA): TGTGCCAGCAGCGTAGGACTAACTAACACCGGGGAGCTGTTTTTT. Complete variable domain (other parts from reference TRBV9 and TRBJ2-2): DSGVTQTPKHLITATGQRVTLRCSPRSGDLSVYWYQQSLDQGLQFLIQYYNGEERAKGNILERFSAQQFPDLHSELNLSSLELGDSALYFCASSVGLTNTGELFFGEGSRLTVL.

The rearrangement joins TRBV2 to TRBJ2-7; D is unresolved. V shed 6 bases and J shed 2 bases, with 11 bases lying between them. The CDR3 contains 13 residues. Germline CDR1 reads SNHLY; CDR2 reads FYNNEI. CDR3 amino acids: CASRRDTPYEQYF. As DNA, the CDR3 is TGTGCCAGCAGGAGAGACACCCCCTACGAGCAGTACTTC.

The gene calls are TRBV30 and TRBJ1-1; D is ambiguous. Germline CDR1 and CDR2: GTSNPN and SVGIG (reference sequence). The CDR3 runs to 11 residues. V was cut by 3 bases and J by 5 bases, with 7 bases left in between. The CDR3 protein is CAWRRWTEAFF. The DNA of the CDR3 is TGTGCCTGGAGGAGGTGGACTGAAGCTTTCTTT.

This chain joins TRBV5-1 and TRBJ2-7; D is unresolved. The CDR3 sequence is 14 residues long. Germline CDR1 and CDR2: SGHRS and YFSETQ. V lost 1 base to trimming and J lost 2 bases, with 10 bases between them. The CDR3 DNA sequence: TGCGCCAGCAGCTTGAATACAGTTGCCTACGAGCAGTACTTC. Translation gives CASSLNTVAYEQYF. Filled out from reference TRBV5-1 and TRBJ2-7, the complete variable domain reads KAGVTQTPRYLIKTRGQQVTLSCSPISGHRSVSWYQQTPGQGLQFLFEYFSETQRNKGNFPGRFSGRQFSNSRSEMNVSTLELGDSALYLCASSLNTVAYEQYFGPGTRLTVT.

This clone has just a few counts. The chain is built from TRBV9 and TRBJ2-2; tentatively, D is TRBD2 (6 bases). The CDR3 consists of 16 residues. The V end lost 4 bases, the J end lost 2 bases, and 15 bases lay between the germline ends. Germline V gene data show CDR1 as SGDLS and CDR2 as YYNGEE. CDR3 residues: CASSPEGGANTGELFF. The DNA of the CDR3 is TGTGCCAGCAGCCCCGAGGGCGGGGCCAACACCGGGGAGCTGTTTTTT.

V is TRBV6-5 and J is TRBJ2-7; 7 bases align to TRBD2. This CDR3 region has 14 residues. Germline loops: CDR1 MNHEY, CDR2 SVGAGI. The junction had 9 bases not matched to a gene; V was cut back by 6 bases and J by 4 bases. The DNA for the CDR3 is TGTGCCAGCAGCATGGGGGAGGGTGGGTACGAGCAGTACTTC. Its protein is CASSMGEGGYEQYF.

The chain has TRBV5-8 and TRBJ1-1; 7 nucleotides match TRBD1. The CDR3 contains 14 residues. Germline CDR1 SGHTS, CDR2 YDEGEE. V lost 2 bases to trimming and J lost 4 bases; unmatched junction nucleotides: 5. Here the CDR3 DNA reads TGTGCCAGCAGCTTTCAGGGGGTAGGCACTGAAGCTTTCTTT. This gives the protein CASSFQGVGTEAFF.

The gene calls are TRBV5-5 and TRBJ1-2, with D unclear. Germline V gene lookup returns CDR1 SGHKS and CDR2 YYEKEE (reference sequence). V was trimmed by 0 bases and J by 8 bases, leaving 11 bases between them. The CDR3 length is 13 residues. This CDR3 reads CASSLVPSPGYTF. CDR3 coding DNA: TGTGCCAGCAGCTTGGTCCCTTCCCCCGGCTACACCTTC. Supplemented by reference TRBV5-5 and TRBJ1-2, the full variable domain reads DAGVTQSPTHLIKTRGQQVTLRCSPISGHKSVSWYQQVLGQGPQFIFQYYEKEERGRGNFPDRFSARQFPNYSSELNVNALLLGDSALYLCASSLVPSPGYTFGSGTRLTVV.

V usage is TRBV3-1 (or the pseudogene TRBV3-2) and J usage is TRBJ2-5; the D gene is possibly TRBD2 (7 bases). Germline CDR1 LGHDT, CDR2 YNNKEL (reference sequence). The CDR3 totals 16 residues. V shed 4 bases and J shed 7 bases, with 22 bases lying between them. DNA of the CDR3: TGTGCCAGCAGCCCTTTTTTAGGGGGGGCCTTCGGGACCCAGTACTTC. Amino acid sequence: CASSPFLGGAFGTQYF.

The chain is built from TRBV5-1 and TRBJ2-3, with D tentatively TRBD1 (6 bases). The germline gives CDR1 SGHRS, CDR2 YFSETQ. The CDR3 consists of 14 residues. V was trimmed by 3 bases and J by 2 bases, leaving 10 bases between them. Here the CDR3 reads CASSWGQDTDTQYF. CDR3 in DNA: TGCGCCAGCAGCTGGGGACAAGACACAGATACGCAGTATTTT.

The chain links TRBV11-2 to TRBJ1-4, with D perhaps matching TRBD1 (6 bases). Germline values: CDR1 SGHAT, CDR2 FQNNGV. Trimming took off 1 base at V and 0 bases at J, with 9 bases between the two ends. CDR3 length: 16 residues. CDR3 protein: CASSLVAGATNEKLFF. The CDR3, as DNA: TGTGCCAGCAGCTTAGTTGCAGGGGCAACTAATGAAAAACTGTTTTTT.

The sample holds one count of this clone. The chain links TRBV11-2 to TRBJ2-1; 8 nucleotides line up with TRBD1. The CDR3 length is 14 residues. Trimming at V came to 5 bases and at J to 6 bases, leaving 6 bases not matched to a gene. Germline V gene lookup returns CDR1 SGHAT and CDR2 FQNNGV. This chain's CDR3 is CASSHRTGSNEQFF. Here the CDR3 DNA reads TGTGCCAGCAGCCACAGGACAGGGTCCAATGAGCAGTTCTTC.

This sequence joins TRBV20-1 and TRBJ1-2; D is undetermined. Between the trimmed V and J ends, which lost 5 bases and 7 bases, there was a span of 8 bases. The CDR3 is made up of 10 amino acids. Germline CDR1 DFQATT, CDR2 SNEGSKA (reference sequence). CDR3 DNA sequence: TGCAGTGCTTCGGGGATTGGCTACACCTTC. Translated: CSASGIGYTF.

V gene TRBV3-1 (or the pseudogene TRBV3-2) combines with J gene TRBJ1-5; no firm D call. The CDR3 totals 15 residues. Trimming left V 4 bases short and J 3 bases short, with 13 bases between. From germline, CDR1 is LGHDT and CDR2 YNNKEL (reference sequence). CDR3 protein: CASSRGVSVNQPQHF. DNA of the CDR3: TGTGCCAGCAGCCGCGGGGTATCTGTCAATCAGCCCCAGCATTTT.

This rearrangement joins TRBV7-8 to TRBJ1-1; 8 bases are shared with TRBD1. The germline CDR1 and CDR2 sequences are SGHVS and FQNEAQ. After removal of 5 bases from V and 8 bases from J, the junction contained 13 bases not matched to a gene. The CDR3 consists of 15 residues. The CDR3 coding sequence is TGTGCCAGCAGCCAGACAGGGGCCCGGGTCTTGGAAGCTTTCTTT. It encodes CASSQTGARVLEAFF.

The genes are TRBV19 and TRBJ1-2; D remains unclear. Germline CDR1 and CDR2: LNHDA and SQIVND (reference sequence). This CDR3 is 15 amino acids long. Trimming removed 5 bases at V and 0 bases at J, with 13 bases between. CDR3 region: CASSVIDNSNYGYTF. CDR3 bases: TGTGCCAGTAGTGTCATAGACAATTCTAACTATGGCTACACCTTC.

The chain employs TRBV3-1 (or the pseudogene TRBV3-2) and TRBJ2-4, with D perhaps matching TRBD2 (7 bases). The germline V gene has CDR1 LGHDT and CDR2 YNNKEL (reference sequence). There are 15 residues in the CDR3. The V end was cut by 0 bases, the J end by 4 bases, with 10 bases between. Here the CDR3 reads CASSQEGGAKNIQYF. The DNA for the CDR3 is TGTGCCAGCAGCCAAGAAGGGGGGGCTAAAAACATTCAGTACTTC.